This TCR beta chain was profiled in a study of T cell therapy after organ transplantation. Comments on this clone: Its target is unknown.

Germline CDR1 reads MNHEY; CDR2 reads SVGAGI. V lost 4 bases, J lost 0 bases, and 10 bases lay in between. The CDR3 is 15 residues long. Using immunoSEQ multiplex PCR, the repertoire was profiled, and TCRdb retains in-frame clones only, with some absent. This sample yields approximately 20,000 clones, of which 81% are seen a single time; about 10% belongs to the top ten. Time point indicated: 4-8 weeks after completion of therapy. This sample comprised CD8+ T cells from blood, obtained after autologous CMV-specific T cell therapy. The source is a human patient who had received a solid organ transplant and had CMV disease. Some T cells could come from the graft donor. The V call is TRBV6-5, the J call TRBJ2-1, with D possibly TRBD1 on 5 matching bases. The CDR3 coding sequence is TGTGCCAGCAGTTTGACAGCCAGCTCCTACAATGAGCAGTTCTTC. Protein product: CASSLTASSYNEQFF.